A selection of T cell receptor beta chains follows, all from one sample in a study of T-cell memory formation after mild COVID-19. TCRdb redid the calling of the 5' RACE reads with MiXCR, one entry per CDR3 protein. The table records approximately 490,000 distinct CDR3 sequences, over 20% of them present only once. Source material: PBMCs or a T cell subset sorted from them (not recorded which). These receptors were taken from an adult woman who had mild COVID-19 (a few samples of this study predate the infection). Cell type and time point are not known. Both conserved end residues are part of each CDR3. Fields, in order: D gene, V gene, clone size, J gene, CDR3 protein, CDR3 DNA. D genes are given only for firm matches. Clone size is not always given. Where it is, it says once, few, many or a class for expanded clones.

>TRBD1|TRBV18|.|TRBJ1-2
CASSPRGQVINYGYTF
TGTGCCAGCTCACCCCGGGGACAGGTCATTAACTATGGCTACACCTTC
>.|TRBV12-3/TRBV12-4|.|TRBJ2-1
CASTQPSTAYNEQFF
TGTGCCAGCACACAACCTTCGACGGCCTACAATGAGCAGTTCTTC
>TRBD1|TRBV13|many|TRBJ1-1
CASSARTGNTEAFF
TGTGCCAGCAGCGCCCGGACAGGTAACACTGAAGCTTTCTTT
>TRBD1|TRBV9|few|TRBJ1-2
CASSEGQINYGYTF
TGTGCCAGCAGCGAGGGACAGATTAACTATGGCTACACCTTC
>.|TRBV5-1|many|TRBJ2-7
CATSPGSTYEQYF
TGCGCCACCTCCCCCGGGAGCACCTACGAGCAGTACTTC
>.|TRBV4-3|once|TRBJ2-7
CASSRRLGNDYEQYF
TGCGCCAGCAGCCGCCGACTAGGAAACGACTACGAGCAGTACTTC
>TRBD2|TRBV12-3/TRBV12-4|.|TRBJ2-1
CASSFLAGGTEQFF
TGTGCCAGCAGTTTCCTAGCGGGAGGAACTGAGCAGTTCTTC
>.|TRBV14|.|TRBJ2-3
CASSQDKHRPLTDTQYF
TGTGCCAGCAGCCAAGATAAGCATCGCCCGCTCACAGATACGCAGTATTTT
>TRBD1|TRBV7-8|.|TRBJ1-4
CASSWDREKLFF
TGTGCCAGCAGCTGGGACAGGGAAAAACTGTTTTTT
>.|TRBV24-1|.|TRBJ2-5
CATSDYKGTQYF
TGTGCCACCAGTGATTATAAGGGGACCCAGTACTTC
>TRBD1|TRBV7-2|few|TRBJ2-7
CASSYDRGSEQYF
TGTGCCAGCAGCTACGACAGGGGAAGCGAGCAGTACTTC
>TRBD1|TRBV7-3|few|TRBJ2-2
CASSLVGTGESGELFF
TGTGCCAGCAGCTTAGTCGGGACAGGGGAGTCCGGGGAGCTGTTTTTT
>TRBD2|TRBV20-1|.|TRBJ2-1
CSAGDLAGAF
TGCAGTGCTGGGGATCTAGCGGGGGCATTC
>.|TRBV9|few|TRBJ1-1
CASSSRAGVEAFF
TGTGCCAGCAGCTCCCGGGCAGGGGTGGAAGCTTTCTTT
>.|TRBV12-3/TRBV12-4|.|TRBJ2-2
CASSFLPGVGELFF
TGTGCCAGCAGTTTCCTTCCGGGGGTCGGGGAGCTGTTTTTT
>TRBD1|TRBV5-5|few|TRBJ2-1
CASSHRDRGNEQFF
TGTGCCAGCAGCCACCGGGACAGGGGGAATGAGCAGTTCTTC
>.|TRBV12-3/TRBV12-4|.|TRBJ1-1
CASSLRRLQDPNTEAFF
TGTGCCAGCAGTTTAAGGCGTCTTCAGGACCCGAACACTGAAGCTTTCTTT
>TRBD1|TRBV7-9|.|TRBJ2-7
CASSSPGTGTTYEQYF
TGTGCCAGCAGCTCCCCCGGGACAGGGACGACCTACGAGCAGTACTTC
>.|TRBV24-1|.|TRBJ1-2
CASAEYGYTF
TGTGCCAGCGCAGAGTATGGCTACACCTTC
>.|TRBV7-6|few|TRBJ1-5
CASSLEGGHF
TGTGCCAGCAGCTTAGAGGGGGGGCATTTT
>.|TRBV6-4|few|TRBJ1-5
CASPRYSNQPQHF
TGTGCCAGCCCCAGGTATAGCAATCAGCCCCAGCATTTT
>TRBD2|TRBV12-3/TRBV12-4|few|TRBJ2-5
CASSPGSGGAVPETQYF
TGTGCCAGCAGCCCCGGCTCCGGGGGGGCCGTGCCGGAGACCCAGTACTTC
>.|TRBV7-9|few|TRBJ1-2
CASSLALGGRKVVYGYTF
TGTGCCAGCAGCTTAGCGCTCGGGGGGCGTAAGGTGGTCTATGGCTACACCTTC
>.|TRBV7-2|.|TRBJ1-1
CASSSRRVVNTEAFF
TGTGCCAGCAGCTCCCGGAGGGTGGTGAACACTGAAGCTTTCTTT
>.|TRBV18|.|TRBJ1-2
CASSPPNRNYGYTF
TGTGCCAGCTCACCACCGAACAGGAACTATGGCTACACCTTC
>.|TRBV10-3|few|TRBJ1-1
CAIRGTENTEAFF
TGTGCCATCAGGGGGACGGAGAACACTGAAGCTTTCTTT
>TRBD1|TRBV11-2|many|TRBJ2-5
CASSHIRGRGETQYF
TGTGCCAGCAGCCACATCAGGGGGCGCGGGGAGACCCAGTACTTC
>TRBD2|TRBV3-1|few|TRBJ2-1
CASSQDLAGAHNEQFF
TGTGCCAGCAGCCAAGACCTAGCGGGGGCCCACAATGAGCAGTTCTTC
>.|TRBV5-6|few|TRBJ2-7
CASSSWPRVGEQYF
TGTGCCAGCAGCTCGTGGCCCAGGGTGGGCGAGCAGTACTTC
>TRBD1|TRBV5-1|.|TRBJ2-1
CASSPGTALDNEQFF
TGCGCCAGCAGCCCCGGGACAGCTCTTGACAATGAGCAGTTCTTC
>.|TRBV24-1|few|TRBJ2-3
CATSDLWQGTQYF
TGTGCCACCAGTGATTTGTGGCAGGGGACGCAGTATTTT
>.|TRBV15|.|TRBJ1-5
CATSRGGGNQPQHF
TGTGCCACCAGCAGAGGGGGCGGAAATCAGCCCCAGCATTTT
>.|TRBV3-1|.|TRBJ2-1
CASSPGGDSYNEQFF
TGTGCCAGCAGCCCGGGGGGCGACTCCTACAATGAGCAGTTCTTC
>.|TRBV29-1|.|TRBJ2-1
CSVVLASSYNEQFF
TGCAGCGTTGTACTGGCGAGCTCCTACAATGAGCAGTTCTTC
>TRBD2|TRBV12-5|few|TRBJ2-1
CASGLVVAGGPPNEQFF
TGTGCTAGTGGTTTGGTCGTAGCGGGGGGCCCTCCCAATGAGCAGTTCTTC
>.|TRBV5-1|few|TRBJ2-1
CASSLGTPSYNEQFF
TGCGCCAGCAGCTTAGGGACTCCTTCCTACAATGAGCAGTTCTTC
>TRBD2|TRBV9|few|TRBJ2-7
CASSVAGEWNEQYF
TGTGCCAGCAGCGTTGCGGGAGAATGGAACGAGCAGTACTTC
>TRBD2|TRBV7-9|few|TRBJ2-2
CASSGRLAGGPLVFF
TGTGCCAGCAGCGGACGACTAGCGGGAGGGCCGTTGGTGTTTTTT
>.|TRBV11-2|.|TRBJ2-2
CASSLYRGRDTGELFF
TGTGCCAGCAGCTTATACCGGGGGCGGGACACCGGGGAGCTGTTTTTT
>.|TRBV12-3/TRBV12-4|.|TRBJ1-2
CASGEVPSNYGYTF
TGTGCCAGCGGGGAGGTCCCTTCTAACTATGGCTACACCTTC
>.|TRBV18|once|TRBJ2-2
CASSLDPFTGELFF
TGTGCCAGCTCACTTGATCCCTTCACCGGGGAGCTGTTTTTT
>.|TRBV7-9|many|TRBJ1-1
CASSPWDRAEAFF
TGTGCCAGCAGCCCCTGGGACCGGGCTGAAGCTTTCTTT
>TRBD1|TRBV12-3/TRBV12-4|.|TRBJ2-7
CASSLNRGQKYEQYF
TGTGCCAGCAGTTTGAATAGGGGACAGAAGTACGAGCAGTACTTC
>.|TRBV7-3|.|TRBJ1-3
CASSPSSGSGNTIYF
TGTGCCAGCAGCCCATCTTCGGGCTCTGGAAACACCATATATTTT
>.|TRBV7-2|.|TRBJ1-1
CASSLGPRVEAFF
TGTGCCAGCAGCTTGGGACCGCGTGTTGAAGCTTTCTTT
>.|TRBV27|few|TRBJ2-5
CASSFLGGAETQYF
TGTGCCAGCAGTTTTCTTGGGGGGGCGGAGACCCAGTACTTC
>.|TRBV7-9|few|TRBJ2-3
CASSSVEFIEGTDTQYF
TGTGCCAGCAGCTCCGTTGAGTTTATAGAGGGGACAGATACGCAGTATTTT
>TRBD2|TRBV7-2|many|TRBJ2-1
CASSLAVGGSSYNEQFF
TGTGCCAGCAGCTTAGCAGTAGGCGGGAGCTCCTACAATGAGCAGTTCTTC
>TRBD1|TRBV2|few|TRBJ1-1
CASSKTGFLTEAFF
TGTGCCAGCAGTAAGACAGGGTTCCTTACTGAAGCTTTCTTT
>TRBD1|TRBV28|.|TRBJ1-4
CASRTGGLNEKLFF
TGTGCCAGTCGGACAGGGGGTCTGAATGAAAAACTGTTTTTT
>TRBD2|TRBV29-1|few|TRBJ2-1
CSVQGLPEGNEQFF
TGCAGCGTTCAGGGACTACCCGAGGGCAATGAGCAGTTCTTC
>.|TRBV7-8|few|TRBJ2-2
CASSFGVASTRELFF
TGTGCCAGCAGCTTTGGGGTAGCCTCGACCCGGGAGCTGTTTTTT
>TRBD2|TRBV7-6|.|TRBJ2-3
CASSLKPAGGRPDTQYF
TGTGCCAGCAGCTTAAAGCCAGCGGGGGGGAGACCAGATACGCAGTATTTT
>TRBD1|TRBV5-1|.|TRBJ1-5
CASSPTGDNSNQPQHF
TGCGCCAGCAGCCCGACAGGGGATAATAGCAATCAGCCCCAGCATTTT
>TRBD2|TRBV7-8|many|TRBJ2-3
CASSLLGLAGLDTQYF
TGTGCCAGCAGCCTGCTGGGACTAGCGGGGTTGGATACGCAGTATTTT
>TRBD2|TRBV27|many|TRBJ2-7
CASSSSGRAYEQYF
TGTGCCAGCAGTTCCAGCGGGAGGGCTTACGAGCAGTACTTC
>.|TRBV6-1|.|TRBJ1-1
CASSEARATEAFF
TGTGCCAGCAGTGAAGCCAGGGCCACTGAAGCTTTCTTT
>.|TRBV5-1|few|TRBJ2-2
CASSWGPTGELFF
TGCGCCAGCAGCTGGGGACCCACCGGGGAGCTGTTTTTT
>TRBD1|TRBV6-5|few|TRBJ2-7
CASSYSTGTGGYEQYF
TGTGCCAGCAGTTACTCGACGGGGACAGGGGGGTACGAGCAGTACTTC